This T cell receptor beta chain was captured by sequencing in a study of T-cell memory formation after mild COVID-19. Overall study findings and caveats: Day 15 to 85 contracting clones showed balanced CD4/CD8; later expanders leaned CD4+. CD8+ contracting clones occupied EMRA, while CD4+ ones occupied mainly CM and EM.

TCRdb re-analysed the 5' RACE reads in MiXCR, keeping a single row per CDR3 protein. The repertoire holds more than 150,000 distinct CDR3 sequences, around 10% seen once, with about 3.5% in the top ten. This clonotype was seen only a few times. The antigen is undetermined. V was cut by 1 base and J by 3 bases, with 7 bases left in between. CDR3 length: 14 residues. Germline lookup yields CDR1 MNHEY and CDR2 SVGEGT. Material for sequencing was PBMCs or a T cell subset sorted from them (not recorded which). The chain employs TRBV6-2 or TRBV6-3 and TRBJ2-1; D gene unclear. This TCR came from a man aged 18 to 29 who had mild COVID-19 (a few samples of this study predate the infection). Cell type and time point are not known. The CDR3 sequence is CASSYLRYYNEQFF. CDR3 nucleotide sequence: TGTGCCAGCAGTTACTTGAGGTACTACAATGAGCAGTTCTTC.